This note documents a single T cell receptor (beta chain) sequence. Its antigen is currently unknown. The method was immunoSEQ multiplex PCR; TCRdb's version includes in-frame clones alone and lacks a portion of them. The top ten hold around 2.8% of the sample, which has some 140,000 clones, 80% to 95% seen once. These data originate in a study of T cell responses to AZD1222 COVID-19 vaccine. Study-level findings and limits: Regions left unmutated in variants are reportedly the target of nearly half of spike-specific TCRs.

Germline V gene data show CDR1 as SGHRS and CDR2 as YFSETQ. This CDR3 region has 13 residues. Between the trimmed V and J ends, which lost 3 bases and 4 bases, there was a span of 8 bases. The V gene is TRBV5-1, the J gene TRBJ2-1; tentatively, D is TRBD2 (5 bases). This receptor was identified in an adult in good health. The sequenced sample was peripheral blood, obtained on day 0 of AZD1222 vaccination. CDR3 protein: CASSSGIYNEQFF. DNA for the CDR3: TGCGCCAGCAGCTCCGGGATTTACAATGAGCAGTTCTTC.